This entry is about one TCR beta chain. The data stem from a study of T cell responses to AZD1222 COVID-19 vaccine. TCRdb keeps only in-frame clones here, not all; method: immunoSEQ multiplex PCR. This sample has about 94,000 clones, with 90% found just once. The germline gives CDR1 SGHTA, CDR2 FQGNSA. The germline V and J ends were trimmed by 1 base and 4 bases, with 13 bases remaining between them. The CDR3 is 15 amino acids. The material was peripheral blood, obtained on day 0 of AZD1222 vaccination. This sequence joins TRBV7-2 and TRBJ1-1; maybe TRBD1 (5 bases). The TCR originated in an adult in good health. The CDR3 DNA sequence: TGTGCCAGCAGCTTAGGGCTGCTCAGGGTCACTGAAGCTTTCTTT. It yields the protein CASSLGLLRVTEAFF.